These T cell receptor beta chains were read from a single sample in a study of T cells after posttransplantation cyclophosphamide. TCRdb's table, derived via immunoSEQ multiplex PCR, lists solely in-frame clones and lacks some. The sample has about 16,000 clones; more than 75% are singletons. The sample here was PBMCs, taken after an allogeneic stem cell transplant with a calcineurin inhibitor and methotrexate. Receptors were obtained from a male patient aged 45-60 years who received an allogeneic stem cell transplant from an unrelated donor, was CMV-positive, and had chronic GVHD only. Some T cells may be the graft donor's. CDR3s include the opening cysteine and the closing phenylalanine or tryptophan. The D gene is left open where the match is weak. Some rows mark clone size as missing; the rest say once, few, many or name a class of expanded clone.

TRBD2,TRBV7-9,-,TRBJ2-3,TGTGCCAGCCGAGTAGCGGGATTGGCAGATACGCAGTATTTT,CASRVAGLADTQYF
TRBD2,TRBV19,few,TRBJ2-1,TGTGCCAGTAGTAAACGGGGGGGTTACAATGAGCAGTTCTTC,CASSKRGGYNEQFF
TRBD1,TRBV28,-,TRBJ1-2,TGTGCCAGCCACACCTCCCGGGACAGGGGAAATGCTGGCTACACCTTC,CASHTSRDRGNAGYTF
-,TRBV4-1,-,TRBJ1-2,TGCGCCAGCAGCCAAGATCTAGGACAGCGGTATGGCTACACCTTC,CASSQDLGQRYGYTF
TRBD1,TRBV6-6,-,TRBJ1-2,TGTGCCAGCAGGACCGGGACAGGGGAGAACTATGGCTACACCTTC,CASRTGTGENYGYTF
-,TRBV28,-,TRBJ1-1,TGTGCCAGCAGTTCCGGGGGGGTAGAAGATTCTATGAACACTGAAGCTTTCTTT,CASSSGGVEDSMNTEAFF
-,TRBV21-1,-,TRBJ1-5,TGTGCCAGCAGCAAAGCTTGGACAGTCTACCAGCCCCAGCATTTT,CASSKAWTVYQPQHF
-,TRBV4-1,few,TRBJ1-2,TGCGCCAGCAGCCCCTCTGGGAAGGGCGGACTCTATGGCTACACCTTC,CASSPSGKGGLYGYTF
-,TRBV6-1,few,TRBJ1-5,TGTGCCAGCAGTAAAATGGGAGTTGGGCCCCAGCATTTT,CASSKMGVGPQHF
TRBD2,TRBV7-8,-,TRBJ2-7,TGTGCCAGCAGCCCCCGCCGGGGGGGAGAGCAGTACTTC,CASSPRRGGEQYF
TRBD2,TRBV18,-,TRBJ2-5,TGTGCCAGCTCACCAATAGCGGGTGAGACCCAGTACTTC,CASSPIAGETQYF
-,TRBV27,few,TRBJ2-1,TGTGCCAGCCTCACACTGGGCGAGCAGTTCTTC,CASLTLGEQFF
TRBD1,TRBV11-3,-,TRBJ1-2,TGTGCCAGCAGCTCAGGGACAGGAGTCTTCTATGGCTACACCTTC,CASSSGTGVFYGYTF
TRBD1,TRBV4-1,-,TRBJ1-2,TGCGCCAGCAGCCCCAAGGAGTGGGACAGCAACTATGGCTACACCTTC,CASSPKEWDSNYGYTF
-,TRBV7-9,-,TRBJ2-2,TGTGCCAGCAGCTCAGGACAAACGAACACCGGGGAGCTGTTTTTT,CASSSGQTNTGELFF
-,TRBV19,-,TRBJ2-2,TGTGCCAGTACTCATAGCCCAGCGAACACCGGGGAGCTGTTTTTT,CASTHSPANTGELFF
-,TRBV12-5,-,TRBJ1-1,TGTGCTAGCTTCGGACAGACGAACACTGAAGCTTTCTTT,CASFGQTNTEAFF
TRBD2,TRBV27,-,TRBJ2-7,TGTGCCAGCAGTCCATCCACGGGACTAGGTTTCCACGAGCAGTACTTC,CASSPSTGLGFHEQYF
-,TRBV5-1,-,TRBJ2-7,TGCGCCAGCAGCTTGGGCGGACTACCCTACGAGCAGTACTTC,CASSLGGLPYEQYF
-,TRBV29-1,-,TRBJ2-6,TGCAGCGTTGTAGCCCGAAACCGGCTCTCTGGGGCCAACGTCCTGACTTTC,CSVVARNRLSGANVLTF
-,TRBV6-5,-,TRBJ2-1,TGTGCCAGCAGTTCGACAGAGGTTGAGCAGTTCTTC,CASSSTEVEQFF
TRBD1,TRBV7-8,-,TRBJ2-5,TGTGCCAGCAGTTTGGACAGGGAAGAGACCCAGTACTTC,CASSLDREETQYF
-,TRBV7-6,-,TRBJ1-2,TGTGCCAGCAGCCCCACAGGAAACTATGGCTACACCTTC,CASSPTGNYGYTF
TRBD1,TRBV5-8,-,TRBJ1-4,TGTGCCAGCAGCTTGTGGACAGGGTTAGGCGTAGCTAATGAAAAACTGTTTTTT,CASSLWTGLGVANEKLFF
-,TRBV7-9,-,TRBJ2-7,TGTGCCAGCAGCCCTGGCGGAGCTGTTTCCCGTCACGAGCAGTACTTC,CASSPGGAVSRHEQYF
TRBD1,TRBV5-1,-,TRBJ2-7,TGCGCCAGCAGCTCCGAGGACAGGGGCGTCTACGAGCAGTACTTC,CASSSEDRGVYEQYF
-,TRBV18,-,TRBJ1-6,TGTGCCAGCTCACCCGAGGGGCAGGGAGGGTCACCCCTCCACTTT,CASSPEGQGGSPLHF
-,TRBV19,-,TRBJ1-3,TGTGCCAGTAGTATAGGAGGGGGCTCTGGAAACACCATATATTTT,CASSIGGGSGNTIYF
TRBD2,TRBV11-2,-,TRBJ2-1,TGTGCCAGCAGCCATACTAGCGGGGATAGCTCCTACAATGAGCAGTTCTTC,CASSHTSGDSSYNEQFF
-,TRBV6-5,-,TRBJ2-3,TGTGCCAGCAGTAGGGGACAAGCATCCACAGATACGCAGTATTTT,CASSRGQASTDTQYF
TRBD2,TRBV7-9,-,TRBJ2-7,TGTGCCAGCAGCTTAGGGGGGGGATCCTACGAGCAGTACTTC,CASSLGGGSYEQYF
-,TRBV28,-,TRBJ2-2,TGTGCCAGTTATCTACCGAGTACCGGGGAGCTGTTTTTT,CASYLPSTGELFF
TRBD2,TRBV5-4,once,TRBJ2-3,TGTGCCAGCAGCTTGGAAGGACTAGCATCTAGCACAGATACGCAGTATTTT,CASSLEGLASSTDTQYF
TRBD2,TRBV27,-,TRBJ2-5,TGTGCCAGCAGTCGGGGACTAGCGGGAGTTGAGACCCAGTACTTC,CASSRGLAGVETQYF
TRBD1,TRBV19,-,TRBJ1-5,TGTGCCAGTAGTACACAGGGGAGCAATCAGCCCCAGCATTTT,CASSTQGSNQPQHF
-,TRBV28,-,TRBJ2-1,TGTGCCAGCCTAAGAGCGGCGGCGAACAATGAGCAGTTCTTC,CASLRAAANNEQFF
-,TRBV7-7,-,TRBJ1-1,TGTGCTAGCTCCCCCACAGTGAACACTGAAGCTTTCTTT,CASSPTVNTEAFF
-,TRBV11-2,-,TRBJ1-1,TGTGCCAGCAGCTTCGGACAGAACACTGAAGCTTTCTTT,CASSFGQNTEAFF
TRBD2,TRBV5-1,-,TRBJ2-1,TGCGCCAGCAGCTTGGTGGGGCGGGGACTAGCGGGGGCTAACAATGAGCAGTTCTTC,CASSLVGRGLAGANNEQFF